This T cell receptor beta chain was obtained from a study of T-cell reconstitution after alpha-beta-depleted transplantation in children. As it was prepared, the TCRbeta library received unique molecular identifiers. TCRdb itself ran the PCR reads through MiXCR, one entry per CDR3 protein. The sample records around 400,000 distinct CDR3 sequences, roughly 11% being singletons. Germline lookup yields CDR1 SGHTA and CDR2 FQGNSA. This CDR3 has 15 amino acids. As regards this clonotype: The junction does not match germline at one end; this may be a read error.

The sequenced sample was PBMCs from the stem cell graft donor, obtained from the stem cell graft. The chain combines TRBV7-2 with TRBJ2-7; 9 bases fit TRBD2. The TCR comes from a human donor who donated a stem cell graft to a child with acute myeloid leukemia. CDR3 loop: CASSMTSGDPYEQNF. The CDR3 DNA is TGTGCCAGCAGCATGACTAGCGGAGACCCTTACGAGCAGAACTTC.